Reported below is one T cell receptor (beta chain). The sample originates from a study of blood T cell repertoires in COVID-19. On the study more broadly: Material from acute and convalescent COVID-19 was sourced from the United States, Italy and Spain. Sources were T cells, B-cell-depleted T cells, or PBMCs; the material itself was cDNA or gDNA.

Original methodology: Estimated nucleated cell counts came from reference gene primer amplification. Method: immunoSEQ multiplex PCR; TCRdb's copy keeps in-frame clones and lacks some. V, J and clone size were drawn from that table, and D and trimming were deduced from the DNA. This repertoire shows about 230,000 clones, less than 90% found once; its top ten account for around 2.5%. The CDR3 runs to 15 residues. The ends were cut back, 0 bases at V and 2 bases at J, with 8 bases in the middle. Germline V gene lookup returns CDR1 MNHEY and CDR2 SVGEGT. The chain has TRBV6-2 or TRBV6-3 and TRBJ2-1, with D maybe TRBD2 (6 bases). The TCR sequence derives from a woman aged 70-85 years with active or convalescent COVID-19. The sample was peripheral blood. CDR3 protein: CASSYSAGTYNEQFF. CDR3 bases: TGTGCCAGCAGTTACTCGGCGGGAACCTACAATGAGCAGTTCTTC.